These T cell receptor beta chains were read from a single sample in a study of cytomegalovirus exposure and HLA in healthy donors. Produced via immunoSEQ multiplex PCR; TCRdb's table is partial and in-frame only. The sample shows about 180,000 clones, roughly 82% of them seen only once. Material for sequencing was PBMCs. The receptor source for this set is a woman aged 45-65 years in good health and CMV-seronegative. CDR3s include the opening cysteine and the closing phenylalanine or tryptophan. D genes are given only for firm matches. Rows give clone size only sometimes, using once, few, many, or a class for an expanded clone.

J: TRBJ2-7; D: .; size: .; V: TRBV11-2; CDR3: CASSLVRSTGNEQYF; DNA: TGTGCCAGCAGCTTAGTTCGGTCCACAGGGAACGAGCAGTACTTC
J: TRBJ2-5; D: TRBD2; size: once; V: TRBV5-1; CDR3: CASSSWTSGGSETQYF; DNA: TGCGCCAGCAGCTCCTGGACTAGCGGGGGCTCAGAGACCCAGTACTTC
J: TRBJ1-5; D: .; size: .; V: TRBV9; CDR3: CASSVGPEKEPQHF; DNA: TGTGCCAGCAGCGTAGGGCCAGAAAAAGAGCCCCAGCATTTT
J: TRBJ2-1; D: TRBD1; size: .; V: TRBV25-1; CDR3: CASSEPRGRQYEQFF; DNA: TGTGCCAGCAGTGAGCCCAGGGGGCGCCAATATGAGCAGTTCTTC
J: TRBJ2-4; D: TRBD2; size: .; V: TRBV5-6; CDR3: CASSIPTSIENIQYF; DNA: TGTGCCAGCAGCATACCGACTAGCATCGAAAACATTCAGTACTTC
J: TRBJ2-5; D: .; size: .; V: TRBV28; CDR3: CASSSLGQRGETQYF; DNA: TGTGCCAGCAGTTCGCTGGGGCAACGGGGGGAGACCCAGTACTTC
J: TRBJ2-5; D: TRBD2; size: few; V: TRBV11-2; CDR3: CASSPRLAGQETQYF; DNA: TGTGCCAGCAGTCCTCGACTAGCGGGACAAGAGACCCAGTACTTC
J: TRBJ2-7; D: TRBD1; size: .; V: TRBV13; CDR3: CASSTVRDRVYEQYF; DNA: TGTGCCAGCAGCACGGTACGGGACAGGGTCTACGAGCAGTACTTC
J: TRBJ1-2; D: .; size: .; V: TRBV28; CDR3: CASSSEAKASYGYTF; DNA: TGTGCCAGCAGTTCAGAGGCCAAGGCTAGCTATGGCTACACCTTC
J: TRBJ1-3; D: .; size: .; V: TRBV28; CDR3: CASCTRVSGNTIYF; DNA: TGTGCCAGTTGCACACGTGTCTCTGGAAACACCATATATTTT
J: TRBJ2-7; D: TRBD1; size: .; V: TRBV2; CDR3: CASSEARQGPEQYF; DNA: TGTGCCAGCAGTGAGGCGCGACAGGGTCCCGAGCAGTACTTC
J: TRBJ2-6; D: .; size: once; V: TRBV19; CDR3: CASRGSASGANVLTF; DNA: TGTGCCAGCCGTGGTTCAGCGTCCGGGGCCAACGTCCTGACTTTC
J: TRBJ2-7; D: .; size: .; V: TRBV6-1; CDR3: CASGSMEGSYEQYF; DNA: TGTGCCAGCGGTTCGATGGAGGGTTCCTACGAGCAGTACTTC
J: TRBJ1-3; D: .; size: .; V: TRBV28; CDR3: CASSGPTGGPGNTIYF; DNA: TGTGCCAGCAGTGGACCCACAGGTGGGCCTGGAAACACCATATATTTT
J: TRBJ2-3; D: TRBD2; size: .; V: TRBV11-1; CDR3: CASSLARGGGTDTQYF; DNA: TGTGCCAGCAGCTTAGCGCGGGGGGGCGGGACAGATACGCAGTATTTT
J: TRBJ2-7; D: .; size: .; V: TRBV5-1; CDR3: CASSLATRAYGQYF; DNA: TGCGCCAGCAGCCTAGCGACCCGAGCCTACGGGCAGTACTTC
J: TRBJ2-2; D: .; size: .; V: TRBV5-1; CDR3: CASSLDREDGELFF; DNA: TGCGCCAGCAGCCTCGACAGGGAGGACGGGGAGCTGTTTTTT
J: TRBJ2-2; D: .; size: .; V: TRBV10-1; CDR3: CASSGTNTGELFF; DNA: TGCGCCAGCTCGGGGACGAACACCGGGGAGCTGTTTTTT
J: TRBJ2-3; D: .; size: .; V: TRBV2; CDR3: CASTFQGLPDTQYF; DNA: TGTGCCAGCACCTTTCAGGGGCTGCCAGATACGCAGTATTTT
J: TRBJ1-2; D: .; size: .; V: TRBV6-5; CDR3: CASSYAGEYGYTF; DNA: TGTGCCAGCAGTTACGCGGGCGAGTATGGCTACACCTTC
J: TRBJ2-7; D: TRBD2; size: .; V: TRBV4-1; CDR3: CASSRPGTKDLEQYF; DNA: TGCGCCAGCAGCCGACCCGGGACTAAGGACCTCGAGCAGTACTTC
J: TRBJ1-4; D: .; size: .; V: TRBV28; CDR3: CASSLFTDPNEKLFF; DNA: TGTGCCAGCAGTTTATTTACAGACCCAAATGAAAAACTGTTTTTT
J: TRBJ2-4; D: TRBD1; size: .; V: TRBV7-3; CDR3: CASSRTGDGNIQYF; DNA: TGTGCCAGCAGCCGGACAGGGGACGGAAACATTCAGTACTTC
J: TRBJ2-3; D: .; size: few; V: TRBV5-8; CDR3: CASSFWGLSGTDTQYF; DNA: TGTGCCAGCAGCTTTTGGGGGCTCTCGGGCACAGATACGCAGTATTTT
J: TRBJ1-5; D: .; size: .; V: TRBV28; CDR3: CASLAFLGNQPQHF; DNA: TGTGCCAGCTTAGCCTTTTTGGGCAATCAGCCCCAGCATTTT
J: TRBJ2-7; D: TRBD1; size: .; V: TRBV5-4; CDR3: CASSLASGGQEYF; DNA: TGTGCCAGCAGCTTGGCCTCCGGGGGACAGGAGTACTTC
J: TRBJ1-2; D: TRBD1; size: .; V: TRBV6-5; CDR3: CASRRTGGSGYTF; DNA: TGTGCCAGCAGACGGACAGGGGGGTCTGGCTACACCTTC
J: TRBJ1-2; D: TRBD1; size: .; V: TRBV4-1; CDR3: CASSWDRNYGYTF; DNA: TGCGCCAGCAGCTGGGACAGAAATTATGGCTACACCTTC
J: TRBJ2-6; D: .; size: .; V: TRBV21-1; CDR3: CASSKFDGSSGANGLTF; DNA: TGTGCCAGCAGCAAGTTCGACGGGAGCTCTGGGGCCAACGGCCTGACTTTC
J: TRBJ2-1; D: TRBD2; size: .; V: TRBV19; CDR3: CASTPGGLAGDEQFF; DNA: TGTGCCAGTACCCCTGGAGGGCTAGCGGGGGATGAGCAGTTCTTC
J: TRBJ2-7; D: TRBD2; size: .; V: TRBV18; CDR3: CASSPAVRGTSGATYEQYF; DNA: TGTGCCAGCTCACCGGCGGTCAGGGGGACTAGCGGGGCGACCTACGAGCAGTACTTC
J: TRBJ1-2; D: TRBD1; size: .; V: TRBV9; CDR3: CASSPRQGAPNGYTF; DNA: TGTGCCAGCAGCCCCCGACAGGGGGCGCCGAATGGCTACACCTTC
J: TRBJ2-1; D: TRBD2; size: .; V: TRBV9; CDR3: CASSIAGTSGIGEQFF; DNA: TGTGCCAGCAGCATTGCCGGGACTAGCGGGATTGGTGAGCAGTTCTTC
J: TRBJ2-3; D: .; size: .; V: TRBV5-4; CDR3: CASSPGGGRDTDTQYF; DNA: TGTGCCAGCAGCCCAGGGGGCGGGAGGGACACAGATACGCAGTATTTT
J: TRBJ2-3; D: TRBD2; size: .; V: TRBV27; CDR3: CASRQAGDTQYF; DNA: TGTGCCAGCAGACAAGCGGGGGATACGCAGTATTTT
J: TRBJ2-5; D: .; size: .; V: TRBV4-1; CDR3: CASSQDSGEETQYF; DNA: TGCGCCAGCAGCCAAGATAGCGGCGAAGAGACCCAGTACTTC
J: TRBJ2-5; D: .; size: .; V: TRBV7-8; CDR3: CASTPVETQYF; DNA: TGTGCCAGCACCCCCGTGGAGACCCAGTACTTC
J: TRBJ2-7; D: .; size: .; V: TRBV30; CDR3: CAWSAGTWSSYEQYF; DNA: TGTGCCTGGAGTGCCGGGACTTGGAGCTCCTACGAGCAGTACTTC